This is a list of T cell receptor beta chains from one sample in a study of T cells in pancreatic ductal adenocarcinoma. Only in-frame clones appear in the TCRdb table, and some are missing; sequencing was by immunoSEQ multiplex PCR. The sample shows roughly 8,700 clones, about nine tenths of them seen only once. Sequencing input: PBMCs. The source is a human donor with pancreatic ductal adenocarcinoma. Each CDR3 is given with its conserved first and last residue. The order of the fields is CDR3 DNA, CDR3 protein, D gene, clone size, V gene, J gene. A D gene is named only where the DNA matches it firmly. The size entry is marked missing in some rows and otherwise reads once, few, many or a size class.

CDR3 DNA: TGTGCCAGCAGGGCTAGCGGGGGGGCCGATACGCAGTATTTT
CDR3 protein: CASRASGGADTQYF
D gene: TRBD2
clone size: .
V gene: TRBV6-5
J gene: TRBJ2-3

CDR3 DNA: TGCAGCGTCGTGGACAGGGTAGAGATCGAGACCCAGTACTTC
CDR3 protein: CSVVDRVEIETQYF
D gene: TRBD1
clone size: .
V gene: TRBV29-1
J gene: TRBJ2-5

CDR3 DNA: TGTGCCAGCAGCTTATACTCGGACTACAGCGGGAGTGACAATGAGCAGTTCTTC
CDR3 protein: CASSLYSDYSGSDNEQFF
D gene: TRBD2
clone size: few
V gene: TRBV13
J gene: TRBJ2-1

CDR3 DNA: TGTGCCAGCAGCGGGGCCGAGCAGTACTTC
CDR3 protein: CASSGAEQYF
D gene: .
clone size: few
V gene: TRBV14
J gene: TRBJ2-7

CDR3 DNA: TGTGCCAGCAGTAAGGGACTAGCGGGGGCGTCTGGCGGGACCCAGTACTTC
CDR3 protein: CASSKGLAGASGGTQYF
D gene: TRBD2
clone size: .
V gene: TRBV2
J gene: TRBJ2-5

CDR3 DNA: TGTGCCAGCAGTTCCCAATTCGGGAAAGGTCACACCGGGGAGCTGTTTTTT
CDR3 protein: CASSSQFGKGHTGELFF
D gene: .
clone size: .
V gene: TRBV5-4
J gene: TRBJ2-2

CDR3 DNA: TGCGCCAGCAGCTCAGGACTAGCGGGGTACGGGCCCCAGTACTTC
CDR3 protein: CASSSGLAGYGPQYF
D gene: TRBD2
clone size: .
V gene: TRBV5-1
J gene: TRBJ2-5

CDR3 DNA: TGCGCCAGCAGCTTGGTTTCGGGGAACACTGAAGCTTTCTTT
CDR3 protein: CASSLVSGNTEAFF
D gene: .
clone size: .
V gene: TRBV5-1
J gene: TRBJ1-1

CDR3 DNA: TGTGCCAGCTCACAGTCCGGGGGTCTATCTGGAAACACCATATATTTT
CDR3 protein: CASSQSGGLSGNTIYF
D gene: .
clone size: .
V gene: TRBV18
J gene: TRBJ1-3

CDR3 DNA: TGTGCCAGCAGCCGGGACAGGGCGAAGGACTACTATGGCTACACCTTC
CDR3 protein: CASSRDRAKDYYGYTF
D gene: TRBD1
clone size: .
V gene: TRBV4-2
J gene: TRBJ1-2

CDR3 DNA: TGTGCCAGTAGTACCTTACAGGGGACTAATGAAAAACTGTTTTTT
CDR3 protein: CASSTLQGTNEKLFF
D gene: TRBD1
clone size: .
V gene: TRBV19
J gene: TRBJ1-4

CDR3 DNA: TGTGCCAGCAGCTCACGACAGGGGGCGCTGGACGAGCAGTACTTC
CDR3 protein: CASSSRQGALDEQYF
D gene: TRBD1
clone size: .
V gene: TRBV9
J gene: TRBJ2-7

CDR3 DNA: TGTGCCAGCAGTGTACCAGGGCGTAGCACAGATACGCAGTATTTT
CDR3 protein: CASSVPGRSTDTQYF
D gene: .
clone size: once
V gene: TRBV2
J gene: TRBJ2-3

CDR3 DNA: TGTGCCAGCAGCTTCCTACAGGGTCTAATATACAATGAGCAGTTCTTC
CDR3 protein: CASSFLQGLIYNEQFF
D gene: .
clone size: .
V gene: TRBV7-8
J gene: TRBJ2-1

CDR3 DNA: TGTGCCAGCAGCTTAGGGGACAGGGGATTACATGGCTACACCTTC
CDR3 protein: CASSLGDRGLHGYTF
D gene: TRBD1
clone size: .
V gene: TRBV11-3
J gene: TRBJ1-2

CDR3 DNA: TGTGCCAGCAGCGACCGGTGGGCCGCCGGGGAGCTGTTTTTT
CDR3 protein: CASSDRWAAGELFF
D gene: .
clone size: .
V gene: TRBV9
J gene: TRBJ2-2